Listed below are T cell receptor beta chains from one sample, sequenced in a study of OX40 agonist ivuxolimab in advanced cancers. Some clones are missing from TCRdb's copy, which holds only in-frame ones; the method was immunoSEQ multiplex PCR. The sample lists roughly 110,000 clones; over 75% were seen once. Sample: CD4+ or CD8+ T cells sorted from blood, taken in a trial of the OX40 agonist ivuxolimab. Source of these receptors: an adult with an advanced solid tumor such as melanoma, head and neck, liver or kidney cancer. CDR3s include the opening cysteine and the closing phenylalanine or tryptophan. A D gene is named only where the DNA matches it firmly. Clone size is shown for a subset of rows, as once, few, many or a class of expanded clone.

TRBV19,TRBJ2-6,few,.,CASSMQISGANVLTF,TGTGCCAGTAGTATGCAAATCTCTGGGGCCAACGTCCTGACTTTC
TRBV11-2,TRBJ1-2,.,TRBD1,CASSTRDSFNYGYTF,TGTGCCAGCAGCACCCGGGACAGCTTTAACTATGGCTACACCTTC
TRBV18,TRBJ1-6,once,.,CASSPVGVGDSPLHF,TGTGCCAGCTCACCTGTTGGGGTTGGGGATTCACCCCTCCACTTT
TRBV29-1,TRBJ2-7,.,TRBD2,CSVLITSGGRYEQYF,TGCAGCGTCCTAATTACTAGCGGGGGGAGGTACGAGCAGTACTTC
TRBV7-9,TRBJ2-7,.,TRBD1,CASSSRDSHYEQYF,TGTGCCAGCAGCTCCCGGGACAGCCACTACGAGCAGTACTTC
TRBV19,TRBJ2-1,.,.,CASSIFLARGNEQFF,TGTGCCAGTAGTATCTTTCTAGCGAGAGGCAATGAGCAGTTCTTC
TRBV5-1,TRBJ2-5,.,TRBD1,CASSPLGTGRKETQYF,TGCGCCAGCAGCCCGTTAGGGACAGGGCGAAAGGAGACCCAGTACTTC
TRBV18,TRBJ1-1,many,.,CASSSGRNTEAFF,TGTGCCAGCTCATCCGGACGGAACACTGAAGCTTTCTTT
TRBV27,TRBJ2-3,.,.,CASRASTDTQYF,TGTGCCAGCAGGGCTAGCACAGATACGCAGTATTTT
TRBV2,TRBJ2-1,.,.,CASSEGLGLRAEQFF,TGTGCCAGCAGTGAGGGATTGGGACTCCGGGCTGAGCAGTTCTTC
TRBV7-2,TRBJ2-7,.,.,CASSLNYEQYF,TGTGCCAGCAGCTTAAACTACGAGCAGTACTTC
TRBV28,TRBJ2-7,.,.,CASMGLWGEQYF,TGTGCCTCAATGGGTCTATGGGGGGAGCAGTACTTC
TRBV10-3,TRBJ2-7,.,.,CAISEPGQMQYF,TGTGCCATCAGTGAGCCAGGACAGATGCAGTACTTC
TRBV7-2,TRBJ1-2,.,.,CASSPMTSSGGYTF,TGTGCCAGCAGCCCCATGACAAGTTCGGGCGGCTACACCTTC
TRBV19,TRBJ2-5,once,TRBD1,CASSIQGAGETQYF,TGTGCCAGTAGTATTCAGGGGGCAGGAGAGACCCAGTACTTC
TRBV28,TRBJ1-2,.,.,CAGRDIYGYTF,TGTGCCGGACGGGACATCTATGGCTACACCTTC
TRBV7-2,TRBJ2-3,.,.,CASSLEGHRTDTQYF,TGTGCCAGCAGCTTAGAGGGACATCGCACAGATACGCAGTATTTT
TRBV6-6,TRBJ1-5,.,.,CASSYSQGGNQPQHF,TGTGCCAGCAGTTACTCGCAGGGAGGAAATCAGCCCCAGCATTTT
TRBV6-1,TRBJ1-1,.,.,CASSPGHRDTEAFF,TGTGCCAGCAGTCCGGGACACCGGGACACTGAAGCTTTCTTT
TRBV28,TRBJ1-2,once,TRBD1,CASSTDHRDRAVGYTF,TGTGCCAGCAGTACCGATCACCGGGACAGGGCCGTTGGCTACACCTTC
TRBV4-1,TRBJ1-1,.,.,CASSQGAGITEAFF,TGCGCCAGCAGCCAAGGGGCAGGGATCACTGAAGCTTTCTTT
TRBV29-1,TRBJ1-4,.,.,CSVGGVEKLFF,TGCAGCGTTGGAGGCGTAGAAAAACTGTTTTTT
TRBV27,TRBJ1-6,.,TRBD1,CASSQKTGSGSPLHF,TGTGCCAGCAGCCAAAAGACAGGGTCGGGGTCACCCCTCCACTTT
TRBV28,TRBJ2-7,.,TRBD1,CASAGQAYEQYF,TGTGCCAGCGCCGGACAGGCCTACGAGCAGTACTTC
TRBV6-5,TRBJ1-4,.,.,CASESSGFNEKLFF,TGTGCCAGCGAATCCTCAGGGTTTAATGAAAAACTGTTTTTT
TRBV28,TRBJ2-1,.,.,CASSSQQVNEQFF,TGTGCCAGCAGTTCACAGCAGGTCAATGAGCAGTTCTTC
TRBV10-3,TRBJ2-1,.,.,CAISEKNEQFF,TGTGCCATCAGTGAGAAAAATGAGCAGTTCTTC
TRBV15,TRBJ1-2,.,TRBD1,CATSRGQSDGYTF,TGTGCCACCAGCAGGGGACAGAGTGATGGCTACACCTTC
TRBV18,TRBJ2-7,.,TRBD1,CASSRARTGNHEQYF,TGTGCCAGCTCCCGGGCGAGGACAGGGAACCACGAGCAGTACTTC
TRBV29-1,TRBJ2-2,.,.,CSAAELGGSNTGELFF,TGCAGCGCCGCGGAGTTGGGGGGCTCTAACACCGGGGAGCTGTTTTTT
TRBV5-6,TRBJ1-1,.,.,CASSYRTDEAFF,TGTGCCAGCAGCTACCGGACAGATGAAGCTTTCTTT
TRBV6-6,TRBJ1-1,.,TRBD1,CASSPRGTDMNTEAFF,TGTGCCAGCAGTCCACGCGGGACAGACATGAACACTGAAGCTTTCTTT
TRBV5-4,TRBJ2-7,.,.,CASSLATPLLTREQYF,TGTGCCAGCAGCTTGGCCACCCCCCTTCTCACGCGGGAGCAGTACTTC
TRBV5-6,TRBJ2-3,.,.,CASSRGLTTDTQYF,TGTGCCAGCAGCCGTGGACTTACCACAGATACGCAGTATTTT
TRBV18,TRBJ2-5,.,.,CASSLQETQYF,TGTGCCAGCTCTCTACAAGAGACCCAGTACTTC
TRBV18,TRBJ2-5,.,.,CASSVNSPMYQETQYF,TGTGCCAGCTCAGTCAATAGCCCGATGTACCAAGAGACCCAGTACTTC
TRBV6-5,TRBJ1-1,.,TRBD1,CASSYRLTGAAEAFF,TGTGCCAGCAGTTACCGCCTCACAGGGGCCGCTGAAGCTTTCTTT
TRBV7-9,TRBJ2-2,.,.,CATPGLGGSGELFF,TGTGCCACCCCAGGTCTTGGTGGTTCCGGGGAGCTGTTTTTT
TRBV9,TRBJ2-1,.,.,CASAATGAAINEQFF,TGTGCCAGCGCCGCAACGGGGGCAGCCATCAATGAGCAGTTCTTC
TRBV5-8,TRBJ2-7,.,TRBD1,CASSRRDSSSYEQYF,TGTGCCAGCAGCCGACGGGACAGCAGCTCCTACGAGCAGTACTTC
TRBV30,TRBJ2-7,.,.,CAWITSAGEQYF,TGTGCCTGGATCACAAGTGCGGGCGAGCAGTACTTC
TRBV9,TRBJ2-1,once,.,CASSVVSTAYNEQFF,TGTGCCAGCAGCGTAGTTTCCACGGCCTACAATGAGCAGTTCTTC
TRBV2,TRBJ1-3,.,.,CASSTHPPGSGNTIYF,TGTGCCAGCAGTACTCACCCCCCCGGGTCTGGAAACACCATATATTTT
TRBV4-1,TRBJ2-6,.,TRBD1,CASSRTGQTVSGANVLTF,TGCGCCAGCAGCCGAACGGGACAGACCGTCTCTGGGGCCAACGTCCTGACTTTC
TRBV6-5,TRBJ2-4,.,.,CASTGQKNIQYF,TGTGCCAGCACCGGACAGAAAAACATTCAGTACTTC
TRBV5-1,TRBJ2-7,.,TRBD1,CASSLAGTGGFEQYF,TGCGCCAGCAGCTTGGCCGGGACAGGGGGTTTCGAGCAGTACTTC
TRBV28,TRBJ2-7,.,TRBD1,CASIPGQSSYEQYF,TGTGCCAGCATCCCGGGACAGAGCTCCTACGAGCAGTACTTC
TRBV19,TRBJ2-3,.,.,CASSISLVGTDTQYF,TGTGCCAGTAGTATATCCCTAGTAGGCACAGATACGCAGTATTTT
TRBV30,TRBJ1-1,.,TRBD1,CAWTRQGPNTEAFF,TGTGCCTGGACCAGACAGGGGCCGAACACTGAAGCTTTCTTT
TRBV21-1,TRBJ1-6,once,.,CASSKGRRDRGDSPLHF,TGTGCCAGCAGCAAAGGAAGGAGGGACAGGGGGGATTCACCCCTCCACTTT
TRBV18,TRBJ1-1,.,.,CASSVSQDGTEAFF,TGTGCCAGCTCAGTTTCACAGGATGGGACTGAAGCTTTCTTT
TRBV7-2,TRBJ1-4,.,.,CASSPIKGEKLFF,TGTGCCAGCAGCCCGATCAAGGGTGAAAAACTGTTTTTT
TRBV5-1,TRBJ1-1,.,.,CASSTPPKGDGRETEAFF,TGCGCCAGCAGCACCCCCCCCAAGGGGGACGGAAGGGAAACTGAAGCTTTCTTT
TRBV11-2,TRBJ1-2,.,.,CASSLARGSGYTF,TGTGCCAGCAGCTTAGCTAGGGGCAGCGGCTACACCTTC
TRBV19,TRBJ1-2,once,.,CASQTGAINYGYTF,TGTGCCAGTCAAACCGGGGCGATAAACTATGGCTACACCTTC
TRBV9,TRBJ1-1,.,.,CASSYTTGDTEAFF,TGTGCCAGCAGCTATACGACAGGTGACACTGAAGCTTTCTTT
TRBV7-2,TRBJ1-1,.,TRBD1,CASSPNTDRVVNTEAFF,TGTGCCAGCAGCCCGAACACGGACAGGGTGGTGAACACTGAAGCTTTCTTT
TRBV29-1,TRBJ1-4,few,.,CSVAGVGEKLFF,TGCAGCGTTGCTGGGGTGGGGGAAAAACTGTTTTTT
TRBV6-1,TRBJ2-1,.,.,CASSAWTFLSPNEQFF,TGTGCCAGCAGTGCATGGACATTTCTCAGCCCGAATGAGCAGTTCTTC
TRBV19,TRBJ1-1,.,.,CASSIPGGPNTEAFF,TGTGCCAGTAGTATCCCCGGGGGACCAAACACTGAAGCTTTCTTT